The T cell receptor beta chain under discussion was sequenced for a study of blood T cell repertoires in COVID-19. V gave up 0 bases and J gave up 2 bases, with 11 bases separating them. The CDR3 is made up of 15 amino acids. In germline, CDR1 is SGHRS, CDR2 YFSETQ. Only in-frame clones appear in the TCRdb table, and some are missing; sequencing was by immunoSEQ multiplex PCR. The table shows 250,000 to 300,000 clones, with approximately 90% occurring only once. This chain links TRBV5-1 with TRBJ1-2, with D tentatively TRBD1 (5 bases). This clonotype was sampled from a woman aged 55-69 years in a cohort exposed to, infected with or recovered from COVID-19 (not recorded which). Sequenced: PBMCs or T cells enriched from blood (not recorded which). This chain's CDR3 is CASSLGLEGNYGYTF. The CDR3 bases are TGCGCCAGCAGCTTGGGATTGGAGGGGAACTATGGCTACACCTTC. Full variable domain (outside the CDR3, taken from reference TRBV5-1 and TRBJ1-2): KAGVTQTPRYLIKTRGQQVTLSCSPISGHRSVSWYQQTPGQGLQFLFEYFSETQRNKGNFPGRFSGRQFSNSRSEMNVSTLELGDSALYLCASSLGLEGNYGYTFGSGTRLTVV.